The 17 T cell receptor beta chains presented below share a single source sample, sequenced in a study of blood T cell repertoires in COVID-19. Produced via immunoSEQ multiplex PCR; TCRdb's table is partial and in-frame only. The profile shows about 300,000 clones, 90% of them singletons. Sequenced material: PBMCs or T cells enriched from blood (not recorded which). These receptors all come from a woman aged 25 to 39 who had recovered from COVID-19.

A single count supports this clone. The rearrangement uses TRBV19 and TRBJ1-1, with D possibly being TRBD1 (5 bases). Trimming cost V 4 bases and J 5 bases, with 20 bases left between them. This CDR3 is 16 amino acids long. Germline loops: CDR1 LNHDA, CDR2 SQIVND (reference sequence). The CDR3 DNA sequence: TGTGCCAGTAGTACCCGGACACCACTCGGAATAACTGAAGCTTTCTTT. This translates into CASSTRTPLGITEAFF.

This chain uses TRBV6-2 or TRBV6-3 with TRBJ2-7, with no clear D. V was pared by 4 bases and J by 3 bases, with 4 bases between. Germline V CDR1 and CDR2: MNHEY, SVGEGT. The CDR3 is made up of 11 amino acids. The CDR3 DNA is TGTGCCAGCAGTTCAGTCTACGAGCAGTACTTC. Its translation: CASSSVYEQYF.

The rearrangement links TRBV27 to TRBJ2-5; 8 bases match TRBD1. The junction had 4 bases not matched to a gene; V was cut back by 3 bases and J by 7 bases. Looked up from germline, CDR1 is MNHEY and CDR2 is SMNVEV (reference sequence). The CDR3 totals 13 residues. CDR3 nucleotides: TGTGCCAGCAGTTTCGGACAGGGAGGGACCCAGTACTTC. Translated, it gives CASSFGQGGTQYF.

The V gene is TRBV7-2, the J gene TRBJ2-3; D is undetermined. The CDR3 runs to 14 residues. Germline assignment: CDR1 SGHTA and CDR2 FQGNSA. The germline V and J ends were trimmed by 7 bases and 5 bases, with 16 bases remaining between them. CDR3: CASTPPLVGDTQYF. The CDR3 nucleotides are TGTGCCAGCACCCCGCCCCTAGTGGGAGATACGCAGTATTTT.

The chain has TRBV30 and TRBJ1-5, with 8 bases matching TRBD1. With V trimmed by 3 bases and J by 5 bases, 9 bases remained unmatched. CDR1 and CDR2 (germline): GTSNPN, SVGIG (reference sequence). This CDR3 has 15 amino acids. The CDR3 loop is CAWSATTGVYQPQHF. In nucleotides, the CDR3 is TGTGCCTGGAGCGCGACGACAGGGGTTTATCAGCCCCAGCATTTT.

The chain uses TRBV7-9 and TRBJ2-1; D is unresolved. The ends were cut back, 3 bases at V and 4 bases at J, with 10 bases in the middle. CDR1 is SEHNR and CDR2 is FQNEAQ in the germline V gene (reference sequence). The CDR3 spans 14 residues. The DNA of the CDR3 is TGTGCCAGCAGCTTGCCCGGAGCATACAATGAGCAGTTCTTC. It yields the protein CASSLPGAYNEQFF.

This clone appeared a single time. This rearrangement joins TRBV7-6 to TRBJ2-7; 9 nucleotides line up with TRBD2. There are 17 residues in the CDR3. Germline V CDR1 and CDR2: SGHVS, FNYEAQ. V was pared by 1 base and J by 0 bases, with 7 bases of the junction left unmatched. CDR3 in DNA: TGTGCCAGCAGCTTAGAATGGGCGGGAGGGCCCTCCTACGAGCAGTACTTC. It codes for CASSLEWAGGPSYEQYF.

This chain uses TRBV3-1 (or the pseudogene TRBV3-2) with TRBJ2-7; D may be TRBD1 (5 bases). V shed 1 base and J shed 0 bases, with 16 bases lying between them. This CDR3 spans 17 amino acids. Germline CDR1 reads LGHDT; CDR2 reads YNNKEL (reference sequence). CDR3 protein: CASSQVDSALGSYEQYF. The CDR3 nucleotides are TGTGCCAGCAGCCAAGTTGACAGCGCTCTAGGCTCCTACGAGCAGTACTTC.

The chain is built from TRBV4-1 and TRBJ2-7, with a weak D call TRBD2 (6 bases). The CDR3 spans 15 residues. V shed 1 base and J shed 1 base, with 11 bases lying between them. Germline loops: CDR1 MGHRA, CDR2 YSYEKL. In nucleotides, the CDR3 is TGCGCCAGCAGCCAAGTCTATAGCGGATCCTACGAGCAGTACTTC. It specifies CASSQVYSGSYEQYF.

The chain employs TRBV6-5 and TRBJ2-7, with 10 bases that match TRBD1. Per germline, CDR1 MNHEY and CDR2 SVGAGI. The CDR3 has 16 residues. Germline trimming cut 4 bases from V and 3 bases from J; bases unmatched to any gene: 9. The CDR3 region is CASSFLGQGIIYEQYF. CDR3 nucleotide sequence: TGTGCCAGCAGTTTCTTGGGACAGGGGATTATCTACGAGCAGTACTTC.

Details on this clone: The same CDR3 can be traced to other DNA sequences in this sample. This chain joins TRBV15 and TRBJ1-5, with 9 positions matching TRBD1. The germline V gene encodes CDR1 LNHNV and CDR2 YYDKDF (reference sequence). The junction had 2 bases not matched to a gene; V was cut back by 3 bases and J by 2 bases. The length of the CDR3 is 15 residues. The CDR3 spells CATSRGQGGNQPQHF. Here the CDR3 DNA reads TGTGCCACCAGCAGGGGACAGGGTGGCAATCAGCCCCAGCATTTT. The complete variable domain, with remaining parts taken from reference TRBV15 and TRBJ1-5, reads DAMVIQNPRYQVTQFGKPVTLSCSQTLNHNVMYWYQQKSSQAPKLLFHYYDKDFNNEADTPDNFQSRRPNTSFCFLDIRSPGLGDTAMYLCATSRGQGGNQPQHFGDGTRLSIL.

V is TRBV28 and J is TRBJ2-1; TRBD2 is a possible D gene (7 bases). V was cut by 8 bases and J by 3 bases, with 14 bases left in between. The CDR3 has 14 residues. CDR1 is MDHEN and CDR2 is SYDVKM in the germline V gene. CDR3 in DNA: TGTGCCAGCCGCAACAGGGAGGGCTACAATGAGCAGTTCTTC. Its protein product is CASRNREGYNEQFF.

This clone was recorded a few times. The chain is built from TRBV25-1 and TRBJ1-3; 9 bases fit TRBD1. V lost 7 bases, J lost 3 bases, and 10 bases stayed unmatched. This CDR3 is built from 16 residues. Per germline, CDR1 MGHDK and CDR2 SYGVNS. The CDR3 sequence: CASIHPNRGLGNTIYF. The CDR3 nucleotides are TGTGCCAGCATTCATCCGAACAGGGGGCTTGGAAACACCATATATTTT.

The chain recombines TRBV10-3 with TRBJ2-6, with 10 nucleotides matching TRBD1. This CDR3 has 16 residues. Germline values: CDR1 ENHRY, CDR2 SYGVKD. Trimming removed 10 bases from V and 1 base from J; junction bases left unmatched: 7. The CDR3 region is CATPRDRGSGANVLTF. Written as DNA, the CDR3 is TGTGCCACCCCTCGGGACAGGGGTTCTGGGGCCAACGTCCTGACTTTC.

This chain joins TRBV13 and TRBJ2-4; D call uncertain. With 1 base removed from V and 0 bases from J, the gap between germline ends came to 10 bases. This CDR3 spans 16 amino acids. CDR1 PRHDT and CDR2 FYEKMQ come from the germline V gene (reference sequence). This CDR3 reads CASSLAGALAKNIQYF. The CDR3 region has the DNA TGTGCCAGCAGCTTAGCGGGTGCACTAGCCAAAAACATTCAGTACTTC.

As regards this clone: The junction departs from germline at one end; a sequencing error may be responsible. The chain couples TRBV7-6 to TRBJ1-1; no definite D call. Germline V gene lookup returns CDR1 SGHVS and CDR2 FNYEAQ. This CDR3 comprises 15 residues. CDR3 amino acids: CASSLASSSNAEAFF. The CDR3 DNA reads as TGTGCCAGCAGCTTAGCGAGTTCCTCGAACGCTGAAGCTTTCTTT.

The chain couples TRBV25-1 to TRBJ2-7, with 8 bases that match TRBD2. The CDR3 loop spans 15 amino acids. J gave up 6 bases and V 0 bases, and 7 bases lay outside the gene matches. Germline V gives CDR1 MGHDK, CDR2 SYGVNS. The CDR3 DNA follows: TGTGCCAGCAGTGAATACTCAGCGGGAGAATCCGAGCAGTACTTC. Encoded protein: CASSEYSAGESEQYF.